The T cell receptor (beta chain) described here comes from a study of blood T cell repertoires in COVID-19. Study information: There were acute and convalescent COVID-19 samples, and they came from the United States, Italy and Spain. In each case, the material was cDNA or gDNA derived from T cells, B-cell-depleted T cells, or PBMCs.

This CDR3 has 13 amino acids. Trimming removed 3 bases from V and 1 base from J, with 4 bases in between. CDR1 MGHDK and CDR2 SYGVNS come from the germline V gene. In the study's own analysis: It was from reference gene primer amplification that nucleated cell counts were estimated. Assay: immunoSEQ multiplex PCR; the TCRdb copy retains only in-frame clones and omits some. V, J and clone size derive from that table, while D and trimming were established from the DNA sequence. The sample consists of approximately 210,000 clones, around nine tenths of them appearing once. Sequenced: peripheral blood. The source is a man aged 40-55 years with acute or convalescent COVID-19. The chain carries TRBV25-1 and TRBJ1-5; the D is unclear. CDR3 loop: CASSEASNQPQHF. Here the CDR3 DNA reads TGTGCCAGCAGTGAGGCAAGCAATCAGCCCCAGCATTTT.